This T cell receptor beta chain was sequenced during a study of blood T cell repertoires in COVID-19. Study-wide background: Specimens from acute and convalescent COVID-19 originated in the United States, Italy and Spain. T cells, B-cell-depleted T cells, or PBMCs provided the cDNA or gDNA that served as material.

Per the study methods: Amplification of reference gene primers was used by the study to estimate nucleated cell counts. Profiling relied on immunoSEQ multiplex PCR, and the TCRdb table lists in-frame clones only, not all of them. V and J calls and clone size are as listed in that table; D and trimming were resolved from the DNA. Of 350,000 to 450,000 clones in the sample, around 87% were seen once. Germline CDR1 and CDR2: MDHEN and SYDVKM. V dropped 1 base and J dropped 2 bases, with 9 bases sitting between them. There are 14 residues in the CDR3. Sequencing was done on a sample of peripheral blood. The origin of this receptor is a human donor in a cohort sampled during active COVID-19. This chain connects TRBV28 to TRBJ2-7; D is undetermined. CDR3 nucleotides: TGTGCCAGCAGTTTATTACTGGAGCCCTACGAGCAGTACTTC. As protein: CASSLLLEPYEQYF.